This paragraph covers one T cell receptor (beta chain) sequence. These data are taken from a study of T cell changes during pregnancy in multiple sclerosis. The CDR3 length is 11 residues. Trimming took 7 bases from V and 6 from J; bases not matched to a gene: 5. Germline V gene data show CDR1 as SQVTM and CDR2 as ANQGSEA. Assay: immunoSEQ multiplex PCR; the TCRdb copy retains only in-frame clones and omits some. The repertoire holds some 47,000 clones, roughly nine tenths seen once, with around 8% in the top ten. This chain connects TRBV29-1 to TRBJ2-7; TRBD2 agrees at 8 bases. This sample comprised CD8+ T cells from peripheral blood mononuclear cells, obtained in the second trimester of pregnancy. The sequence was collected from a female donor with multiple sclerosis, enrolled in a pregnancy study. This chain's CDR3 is CSARAGGEQYF. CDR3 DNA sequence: TGCAGCGCCCGGGCGGGAGGCGAGCAGTACTTC.